The entry that follows covers one T cell receptor (beta chain) sequence. The sample belongs to a study of OX40 agonist ivuxolimab in advanced cancers. Study information: Those enrolled were 82.7% male, with a mean age of around 57 years and ages from roughly 20 to 85.

Germline CDR1 reads DFQATT; CDR2 reads SNEGSKA (reference sequence). The CDR3 is made up of 11 amino acids. V lost 1 base and J lost 6, with 4 bases in between. Method: immunoSEQ multiplex PCR; TCRdb's copy keeps in-frame clones and lacks some. Here the sample spans more than 85,000 clones, 90% being singletons. The chain carries TRBV20-1 and TRBJ2-1; D is unresolved. The sequence was obtained from an adult with an advanced solid tumor such as melanoma, head and neck, liver or kidney cancer. The sequencing used CD4+ or CD8+ T cells sorted from blood, collected in a trial of the OX40 agonist ivuxolimab. Here the CDR3 reads CSARGTNEQFF. In DNA form, the CDR3 reads TGCAGTGCTAGAGGCACCAATGAGCAGTTCTTC.